The clone carrying this T cell receptor (beta chain) was observed a handful of times. Enrollment excluded any patients with other autoimmune diseases, uncontrolled infections, pregnancy or lactation. This record comes from a study of Graves' ophthalmopathy and Graves' hyperthyroidism. Investigators amplified TCR beta CDR3 regions from RNA transcripts. HTBI primers primed a first-round RT-PCR, and a second-round multiplex PCR followed. Each CDR3 protein gets one entry after TCRdb re-called the multiplex PCR reads with MiXCR. The sample lists nearly 400,000 distinct CDR3 sequences, about 18% occurring once. Germline CDR1 reads MDHEN; CDR2 reads SYDVKM. V shed 6 bases and J shed 1 base, with 15 bases lying between them. The CDR3 consists of 15 residues.

Sequences were obtained from peripheral blood. The source is a woman between 18 and 29 years old with Graves' ophthalmopathy. The rearrangement uses TRBV28 and TRBJ1-2; TRBD1 is a possible D gene (6 bases). Written as DNA, the CDR3 is TGTGCCAGCAGAACGGGACATCTGATTAACTATGGCTACACCTTC. This translates into CASRTGHLINYGYTF.